This entry is about one T cell receptor beta chain. The antigen it recognizes is unknown. No base qualities exist here, and no much larger clone lies one base off it. The cohort consisted of 600 to 700 healthy bone marrow donors. At the time of sampling, all cohort members were nominally healthy, though unrecorded immune exposures were likely present. The donor tested CMV seropositive, placing the donor among the roughly 300 seropositive members of the cohort. Every donor gave a peripheral blood sample, and the peripheral blood mononuclear cells from that sample were used for TCR beta sequencing. Genomic DNA was extracted from the blood cell samples with the Qiagen DNeasy Blood Extraction Kit. This record comes from a study of cytomegalovirus exposure and HLA in healthy donors (dated by TCRdb to 2016 to 2017). In terms of the full investigation: According to an earlier analysis of 587 of the donors, about 170 million T cells yielded over 90 million unique TCR beta sequences and about 300 Gb of sequence data. All discovery cohort repertoires had been generated using a single sequencing platform. Class I and class II HLA loci were covered by the typing at four-digit resolution. Using immunosequencing, the study profiled T cell repertoires from approximately 700 subjects and related those repertoires to cytomegalovirus serostatus. A handful of DR-DQ haplotypes were handled as single units for association and clustering because linkage in the cohort was strong. The aim of the study was to test whether cataloging public T cell receptors could identify signatures of past pathogen exposure. Typing coverage varied by locus: about 620-640 donors for A, B, C, DRB1 and DQB1; more than 500 for DQA1; around 610 for DPA1; approximately 450 for DPB1. To decide whether each TCR beta V gene segment behaved as functional or pseudogenic, an earlier analysis of approximately 590 of the donors relied on high-throughput TCR beta sequencing. In a later analysis, previously published TCR beta repertoires from several hundred donors were re-analyzed and high-resolution HLA genotyping was added so that TCR occurrence patterns could be studied. Genome-wide SNP genotypes for about 65% of the roughly 670 donors were used in a later genetic analysis, which treated that subset as a discovery cohort. Roughly 300 gigabases of sequencing data and around 87 million unique TCR sequences were included in an early release covering under 650 HLA-typed donors. Rather than using new phenotypic data, the later analysis identified candidate immune exposures from TCR beta sequences and from how often those sequences occurred across donors. Among the approximately 400 genotyped donors, around 79% belonged to the genetic ancestry cluster associated with self-reported Caucasian donors. Donor age, sex, ethnicity and CMV serostatus were compiled together with the repertoire data. Along with the roughly 670-subject first cohort, a separate validation cohort of over 90 different subjects was used. To predict cytomegalovirus infection status, the study combined high-throughput TCR immunosequencing, statistical association of individual TCRs with disease status, and machine learning. Among 300 to 500 genotyped donors of the cohort, an average of about 240,000 unique TCR beta nucleotide sequences was sequenced per donor, of which about 18% were non-productive.

The germline V gene yields SNHLY for CDR1 and FYNNEI for CDR2. After removal of 6 bases from V and 4 bases from J, the junction retains 8 bases not matched to a gene. The CDR3 runs 14 amino acids, cysteine and phenylalanine included. The only DNA kept is the CDR3, 42 bases in frame from the first base. The library came from the immunoSEQ multiplex PCR assay. For the multiplex PCR, a mixture combining 60 forward primers for TCR Vbeta segments and 13 reverse primers for TCR Jbeta segments was used. Amplification of the CDR3 region of rearranged TCR beta genes was performed with a multiplex PCR assay on genomic DNA. On the Illumina HiSeq System, the amplified TCR beta libraries were sequenced as 87-base-pair reads. As for the original processing: A later analysis tallied some 79 million unique TCR beta chains across the 640 or so repertoires, and around 10 million of those chains were shared by two or more donors. A nearest-neighbor algorithm error-corrected the raw reads and collapsed the reads into unique sequences, merging closely related sequences to remove PCR and sequencing errors. V, D and J gene segments were assigned by aligning CDR3 sequences to IMGT reference sequences. For a sequence to be retained, a match of at least six nucleotides to both a V gene segment and a J gene segment was required. A rearrangement was called productive if the CDR3 had no stop codons and remained in frame with V and J, and every other rearrangement was called non-productive. Following IMGT convention, CDR3 was defined as the stretch from the second conserved V-encoded cysteine to the conserved J-encoded phenylalanine. The earlier analysis of about 610 of the donors excluded any sequence lacking an unambiguous match to a single V gene segment. An earlier analysis of 587 of the donors called V segments functional above 56.7% productive rearrangements and segregating when the between-donor standard deviation exceeded 5%. To diagnose cytomegalovirus status from the catalog of TCR beta chain sequences, a statistical classification framework was built. A later analysis assigned V and J genes by comparing TCR nucleotide sequences with IMGT/GENE-DB human TR gene sequences. Using the TCRdist pipeline, a later analysis assigned CDR3 sequences along with most-parsimonious VDJ recombination scenarios. A later analysis defined each TCR beta chain by its CDR3 amino acid sequence plus V-gene family, and excluded reads lacking a unique V-gene family. In a later analysis, 500 to 700 highly shared, low-generation-probability nucleotide sequences were removed to address suspected cross-contamination and a sequencing artifact. In a later analysis, a clonal expansion index for each public chain was calculated from normalized within-repertoire ranks of inferred template counts. In a later analysis, generation probabilities were computed with a VDJ recombination model fitted to out-of-frame rearrangements, and the resulting probabilities were checked against IGoR. In a later analysis, hypergeometric tests were used to score TCR-TCR, TCR-HLA and TCR-CMV co-occurrence, with a repertoire-size bias correction applied to TCR pairs. To estimate false discovery rates, a later analysis permuted the HLA or CMV assignments 20 times. A later analysis grouped co-occurring TCRs with DBSCAN, adding TCRdist sequence similarity when clustering within HLA-allele-positive subsets. For co-occurrence clustering, repertoires with fewer than 30,000 or more than 120,000 public chains were excluded, along with 4 to 6 repertoires with anomalous nucleotide sharing. The clones in this table, taken by TCRdb from immuneACCESS, are in-frame only. Not every clone is retained; where verified, under half of the shortfall comes from an unresolved V gene, and the cause of the rest is unknown. For V, J and clone size, that table is used; D and trimming come from the DNA. The sample table shows about 130,000 clones, and 84% are seen once. The ten largest clones represent just under 3% of the sample.

Study-wide findings and limitations: Compared with the roughly 720-donor mean, donors in an Asian-associated ancestry cluster had fewer N-insertions in productive TCRs, according to a later genetic analysis. A later analysis found that HLA-associated TCR beta chains were more clonally expanded and had lower generation probabilities than equally common non-associated chains. When HLA alleles, especially DR and DQ, strongly co-occurred, attributing TCR associations to individual alleles was difficult. Across donors, most TCR sequences were observed very rarely, whereas some public TCRs were present in many individuals. A further reported finding was that TCR beta sequences accurately predicted the HLA-A and HLA-B alleles for most subjects in the first cohort. According to the authors, the approach could potentially be generalized to other disease states and immunological phenotypes. The classifier was reported to diagnose cytomegalovirus status with high specificity and sensitivity in both the original and validation cohorts. Some IMGT-functional V segments, including TRBV6-2 and TRBV6-3, could not be distinguished by the 87-base-pair reads and were therefore excluded. Roughly uniform sequencing depth across donors was assumed in presence/absence analyses, although this assumption may not hold. In a later analysis, the rate of TCR association differed among HLA loci, with DRB1 alleles having the most associated TCRs and HLA-C alleles having the fewest. This cohort had only TCR beta chains sequenced, and the lack of alpha or paired-chain data limited which features could be detected. A total of about 180 TCR beta chains were listed by the study as associated with cytomegalovirus. Several of the top co-occurrence clusters appeared to be linked to parvovirus B19, influenza, CMV and Epstein-Barr virus, according to a later analysis. An earlier analysis of approximately 530 of the donors showed that most TCR beta V segments appeared in productive rearrangements either about 87% or about 30% of the time, which broadly matched IMGT annotations. Because counts were too low, under 20 rarely observed V segments, including chromosome 9 orphons, were left out of the earlier analysis of 500 to 650 of the donors. At a false discovery rate of 0.05, a later analysis linked approximately 18,000 TCR beta sequences to specific HLA alleles. CMV serostatus was the only immune exposure information available for the cohort. In vitro tests confirmed that a few of the cytomegalovirus-associated TCR beta chains recognize cytomegalovirus antigens. According to a later analysis, most CMV-associated TCR beta chains appeared to be HLA-restricted, and the HLA associations seemed to be driven largely by CMV exposure. V-gene and J-gene trimming of TCR beta chains was associated with a missense DCLRE1C variant in a later genetic analysis, and the association was replicated in an independent cohort. A cluster of highly shared sequence variants was judged likely to be a technical artifact of the sequencing pipeline. Correlated functional status among segregating V segments might reflect linkage disequilibrium, but an unknown experimental factor could not be ruled out. Because some donors lacked HLA typing at each locus, the association tests relied only on the typed subset.

This clonotype was sampled from a woman between 18 and 29 years old in good health and CMV-seropositive. Recombination joined TRBV2 with TRBJ2-5; TRBD1 lines up with 7 middle nucleotides. Material for sequencing was PBMCs. The DNA reads TGTGCCAGCAGGGGCCAAGGGGGCGGAGAGACCCAGTACTTC. It encodes CASRGQGGGETQYF.